This T cell receptor beta chain was recorded in a study of siplizumab effects on memory and regulatory T cells. Trimming removed 9 bases at V and 5 bases at J, with 10 bases between. The germline CDR1 and CDR2 sequences are ENHRY and SYGVKD. This CDR3 spans 12 amino acids. Note on this clone: Its target is not known.

Whole-study results and caveats: Among sequences traceable to unstimulated CD4+ memory cells, alloreactive ones were significantly reduced by siplizumab. Of the alloreactive clones, only a minor fraction mapped to unstimulated subsets.

Using immunoSEQ multiplex PCR, the repertoire was profiled, and TCRdb retains in-frame clones only, with some absent. The sample includes about 64,000 clones, 90% to 98% of them seen just once. The receptor comes from a human donor in good health. Sequenced sample: naive CD8+ T cells sorted from blood. The chain combines TRBV10-3 with TRBJ2-2; D tentatively reads TRBD1 or TRBD2 (5 bases each). The CDR3 DNA sequence: TGTGCCATACTAGGGGTTACCGGGGAGCTGTTTTTT. Translated, it gives CAILGVTGELFF.